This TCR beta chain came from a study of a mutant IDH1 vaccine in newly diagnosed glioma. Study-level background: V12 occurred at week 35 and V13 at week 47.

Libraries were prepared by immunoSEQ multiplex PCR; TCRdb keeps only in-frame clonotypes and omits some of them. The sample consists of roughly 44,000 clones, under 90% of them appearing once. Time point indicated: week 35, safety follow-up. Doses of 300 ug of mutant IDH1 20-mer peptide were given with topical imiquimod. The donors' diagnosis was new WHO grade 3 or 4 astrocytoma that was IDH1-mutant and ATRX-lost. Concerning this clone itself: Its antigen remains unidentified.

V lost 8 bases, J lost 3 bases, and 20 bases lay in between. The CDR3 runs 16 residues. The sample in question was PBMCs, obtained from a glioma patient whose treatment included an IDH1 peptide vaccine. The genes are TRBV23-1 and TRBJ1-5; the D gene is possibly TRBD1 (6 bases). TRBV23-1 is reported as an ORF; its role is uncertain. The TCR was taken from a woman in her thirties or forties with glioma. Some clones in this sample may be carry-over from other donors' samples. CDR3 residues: CASYTGSTGSNQPQHF. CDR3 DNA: TGCGCCAGCTATACGGGTTCCACAGGGTCCAATCAGCCCCAGCATTTT.